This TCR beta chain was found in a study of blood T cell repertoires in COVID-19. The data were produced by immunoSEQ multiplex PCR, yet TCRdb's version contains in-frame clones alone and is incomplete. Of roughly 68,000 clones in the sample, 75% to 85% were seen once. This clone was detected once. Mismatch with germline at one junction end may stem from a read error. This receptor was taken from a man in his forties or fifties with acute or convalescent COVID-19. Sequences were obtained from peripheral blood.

CDR3 bases: TGTGCCAGTAGTATATCGAAGGACAGGGGACAAGCTTTC. This gives the protein CASSISKDRGQAF. The chain is built from TRBV19 and TRBJ2-4; 9 bases are a match to TRBD1. There are 13 residues in the CDR3. The germline V gene encodes CDR1 LNHDA and CDR2 SQIVND (reference sequence).